The sequence of this TCR beta chain was determined in a study of a mutant IDH1 vaccine in newly diagnosed glioma. Study information: Investigators started vaccination 4-6 weeks after radiotherapy alone, or with temozolomide cycles. The study, taken as a whole, reports: Detectable vaccine-induced immune responses arose in about 92% of patients.

TCRdb keeps only in-frame clones here, not all; method: immunoSEQ multiplex PCR. Among 45,000 to 60,000 clones, around four fifths were seen once, and the ten largest hold around 5.3%. A note on this clone: Its target is not known.

The time point denotes: week 5, during vaccination. Every vaccination contained 300 ug of the mutant IDH1 20-mer peptide and was paired with topical imiquimod. This receptor was taken from a man over 45 with glioma. The starting material was PBMCs, obtained from a glioma patient whose treatment included an IDH1 peptide vaccine.

The CDR3, as DNA: TGTGCCTGGAGTAGGGGGCTGAGAGAGACCCAGTACTTC. Its protein is CAWSRGLRETQYF. The chain uses TRBV30 and TRBJ2-5; 7 bases are shared with TRBD1. Looked up from germline, CDR1 is GTSNPN and CDR2 is SVGIG (reference sequence). The CDR3 extends over 13 amino acids. Trimming at V came to 2 bases and at J to 4 bases, leaving 4 bases not matched to a gene.